This T cell receptor beta chain appears in the sequencing data of a study of naive and memory T cell subsets. This clonotype was counted between two and nine times. The antigen is unknown. This CDR3 region has 15 residues. Germline V gives CDR1 SGHRS, CDR2 YFSETQ. Trimming removed 4 bases at V and 1 base at J, with 14 bases between. An equimolar mix of two oligonucleotides served as the beta constant-region primer for TRBC1 and TRBC2. The ligated cDNA underwent four PCR rounds using SP2 and nested alpha and beta constant-region primers. TCRdb recomputed calls from the UMI-ligation and nested PCR reads with MiXCR, one row per CDR3 protein. The table lists about 22,000 distinct CDR3 sequences, approximately 10% of them singletons, with around a fifth in the top ten. General observations from the study: Naive and memory repertoire findings lacked a ground truth for validation.

Sequencing was carried out using central memory CD8+ T cells from blood. The sequence was obtained from a human donor in good health. V usage is TRBV5-1 and J usage is TRBJ1-1, with D perhaps TRBD1 (5 bases). CDR3 sequence: CASSPFPTGNTEAFF. The DNA of the CDR3 is TGCGCCAGCAGCCCCTTTCCCACAGGGAACACTGAAGCTTTCTTT.